The 8 T cell receptor beta chains reported below all come from one sample, sequenced in a study of blood T cell repertoires in COVID-19. Clones were read by immunoSEQ multiplex PCR, and TCRdb kept only the in-frame ones, dropping some. Here the sample spans some 160,000 clones, roughly 75% being singletons. The sample was peripheral blood. The origin of the receptors is a man in his 70s with active or convalescent COVID-19.

This chain links TRBV12-1 with TRBJ2-3; the D call TRBD2 from the table was never checked on the DNA. TRBV12-1 is a pseudogene segment. The CDR3 consists of 17 residues. CDR3 nucleotides: TGTGCCAGCAGCGGCGGGACTAGCGGCCCTGCAGGGGATACGCAGTATTTT. It codes for CASSGGTSGPAGDTQYF.

V is TRBV11-2 and J is TRBJ1-2, with D possibly being TRBD1 (6 bases). V was clipped by 6 bases and J by 6 bases, with 29 bases between them. Germline V gene sequence: CDR1 SGHAT, CDR2 FQNNGV. This CDR3 is 18 amino acids long. As DNA, the CDR3 is TGTGCCAGCAGTAAACAGGAACAGGGAATGAGGGATTTGCATGGCTACACCTTC. It translates to CASSKQEQGMRDLHGYTF.

The V gene is TRBV7-9, the J gene TRBJ1-1, with D unresolved. V was pared by 11 bases and J by 0 bases, with 13 bases between. The germline V gene encodes CDR1 SEHNR and CDR2 FQNEAQ (reference sequence). The CDR3 totals 13 residues. The CDR3: CAGLGVVNTEAFF. CDR3 bases: TGTGCCGGACTGGGAGTAGTGAACACTGAAGCTTTCTTT.

The chain recombines TRBV7-9 with TRBJ2-7, with TRBD2 matching over 15 bases. Trimming removed 5 bases from V and 4 bases from J; junction bases left unmatched: 12. CDR3 length equals 18 residues. Germline CDR1 is SEHNR and CDR2 is FQNEAQ (reference sequence). The CDR3, as DNA: TGTGCCAGCAGCGTTGAAACAGGGACTAGCGGGAGGAAATACGAGCAGTACTTC. Translated, it gives CASSVETGTSGRKYEQYF.

The chain uses TRBV18 and TRBJ2-3; D unresolved. The CDR3 spans 16 residues. The V end lost 2 bases, the J end lost 6 bases, and 18 bases lay between the germline ends. Germline V gene data show CDR1 as KGHSH and CDR2 as LQKENI. The CDR3 DNA follows: TGTGCCAGCTCACCAAGTGCTAGGCCAGAGAAGGATACGCAGTATTTT. Translation: CASSPSARPEKDTQYF. Full variable domain (missing parts from reference TRBV18 and TRBJ2-3): NAGVMQNPRHLVRRRGQEARLRCSPMKGHSHVYWYRQLPEEGLKFMVYLQKENIIDESGMPKERFSAEFPKEGPSILRIQQVVRGDSAAYFCASSPSARPEKDTQYFGPGTRLTVL.

CDR3 DNA: TGTGCCAGCAGCTCCCACAGCGAGCAGTACTTC. It encodes CASSSHSEQYF. V is TRBV9 and J is TRBJ2-7; D is uncertain. With 4 bases removed from V and 6 bases from J, the gap between germline ends came to 8 bases. Looked up from germline, CDR1 is SGDLS and CDR2 is YYNGEE. The CDR3 has 11 amino acids.

For the CDR3, the DNA is TGCAGCGTTGACTCACCAGGGGGAAGTTACACTGAAGCTTTCTTT. Translated: CSVDSPGGSYTEAFF. The chain is built from TRBV29-1 and TRBJ1-1, with 7 positions matching TRBD1. Trimming removed 3 bases from V and 3 bases from J; junction bases left unmatched: 10. In germline, CDR1 is SQVTM, CDR2 ANQGSEA. CDR3 size: 15 residues.

This chain uses TRBV18 with TRBJ1-5, with D unresolved. Germline assignment: CDR1 KGHSH and CDR2 LQKENI. The CDR3 consists of 19 residues. Trimming removed 6 bases at V and 0 bases at J, with 24 bases between. The CDR3 sequence is CASSPNLLRTDFSNQPQHF. The CDR3 region has the DNA TGTGCCAGCTCGCCAAACCTACTTAGGACGGACTTTAGCAATCAGCCCCAGCATTTT. Full variable domain (rest looked up from reference TRBV18 and TRBJ1-5): NAGVMQNPRHLVRRRGQEARLRCSPMKGHSHVYWYRQLPEEGLKFMVYLQKENIIDESGMPKERFSAEFPKEGPSILRIQQVVRGDSAAYFCASSPNLLRTDFSNQPQHFGDGTRLSIL.